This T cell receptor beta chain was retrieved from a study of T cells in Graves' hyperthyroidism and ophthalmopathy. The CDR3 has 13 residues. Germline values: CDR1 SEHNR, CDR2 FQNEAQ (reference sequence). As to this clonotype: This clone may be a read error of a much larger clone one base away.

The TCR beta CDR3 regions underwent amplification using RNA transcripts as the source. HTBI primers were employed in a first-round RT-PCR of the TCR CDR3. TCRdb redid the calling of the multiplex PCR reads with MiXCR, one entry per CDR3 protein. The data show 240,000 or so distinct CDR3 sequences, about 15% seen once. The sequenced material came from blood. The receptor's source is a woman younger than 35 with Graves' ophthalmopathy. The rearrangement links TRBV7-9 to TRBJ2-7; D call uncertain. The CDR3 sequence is CASRPSSSYGQYF. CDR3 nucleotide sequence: TGTGCCAGCAGACCATCAAGCTCCTACGGGCAGTACTTC.